This T cell receptor (beta chain) was captured by sequencing in a study of T cell repertoires in aging, cancer and after chemotherapy. Rearranged V-D-J TRB sequences were amplified with a mixed TRB-A/B primer pool. From the multiplex PCR reads, TCRdb called clonotypes with MiXCR, one entry per CDR3 protein. The data contain 9,500 or so distinct CDR3 sequences, around a quarter of them singletons. The study, taken as a whole, reports: Compared with age-matched healthy donors, untreated hematological or solid cancer patients showed higher blood TCR clonality.

On this clonotype itself: What it binds is not known.

TCR beta rearrangements were amplified from peripheral blood genomic DNA. The CDR3 spans 14 residues. V lost 2 bases and J lost 0, with 6 bases in between. CDR1 and CDR2 (germline): MNHEY, SMNVEV (reference sequence). This chain joins TRBV27 and TRBJ2-3, with D hard to call. The clonotype was recovered from a human donor in good health. Specimen: blood. The CDR3 is CASSLGHSTDTQYF. Written as DNA, the CDR3 is TGTGCCAGCAGTTTAGGGCACAGCACAGATACGCAGTATTTT.